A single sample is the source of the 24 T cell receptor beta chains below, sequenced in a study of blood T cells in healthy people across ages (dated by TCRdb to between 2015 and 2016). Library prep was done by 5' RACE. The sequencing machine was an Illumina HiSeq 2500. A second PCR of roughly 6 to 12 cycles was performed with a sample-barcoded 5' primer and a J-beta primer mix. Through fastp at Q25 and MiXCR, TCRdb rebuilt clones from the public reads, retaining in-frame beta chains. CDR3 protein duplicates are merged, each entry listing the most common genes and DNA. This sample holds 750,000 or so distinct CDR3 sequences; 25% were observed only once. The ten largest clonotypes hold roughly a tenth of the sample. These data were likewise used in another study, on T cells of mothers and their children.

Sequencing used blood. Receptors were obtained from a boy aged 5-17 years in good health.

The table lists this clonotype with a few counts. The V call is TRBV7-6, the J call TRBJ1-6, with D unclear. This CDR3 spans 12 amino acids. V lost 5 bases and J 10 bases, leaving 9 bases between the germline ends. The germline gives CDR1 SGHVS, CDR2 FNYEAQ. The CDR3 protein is CASSAQDSPLHF. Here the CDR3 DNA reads TGTGCCAGCAGCGCCCAGGACTCACCCCTCCACTTT.

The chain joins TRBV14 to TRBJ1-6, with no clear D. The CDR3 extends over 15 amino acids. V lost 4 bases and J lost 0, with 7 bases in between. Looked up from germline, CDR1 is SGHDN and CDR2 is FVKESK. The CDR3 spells CASSRVSSYNSPLHF. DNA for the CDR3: TGTGCCAGCAGCCGAGTGAGCTCCTATAATTCACCCCTCCACTTT.

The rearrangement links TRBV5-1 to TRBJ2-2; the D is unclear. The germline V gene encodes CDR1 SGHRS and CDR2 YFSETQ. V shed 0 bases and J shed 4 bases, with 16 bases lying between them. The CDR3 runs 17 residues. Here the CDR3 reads CASSLGGVAAITGELFF. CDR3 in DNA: TGCGCCAGCAGCTTGGGTGGTGTCGCAGCGATCACCGGGGAGCTGTTTTTT.

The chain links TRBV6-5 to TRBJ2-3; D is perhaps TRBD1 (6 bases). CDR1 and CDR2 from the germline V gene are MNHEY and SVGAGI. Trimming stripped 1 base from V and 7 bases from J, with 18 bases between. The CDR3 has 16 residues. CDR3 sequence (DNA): TGTGCCAGCAGTTACTTTCGGACAGCCCTCGGAAATACGCAGTATTTT. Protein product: CASSYFRTALGNTQYF.

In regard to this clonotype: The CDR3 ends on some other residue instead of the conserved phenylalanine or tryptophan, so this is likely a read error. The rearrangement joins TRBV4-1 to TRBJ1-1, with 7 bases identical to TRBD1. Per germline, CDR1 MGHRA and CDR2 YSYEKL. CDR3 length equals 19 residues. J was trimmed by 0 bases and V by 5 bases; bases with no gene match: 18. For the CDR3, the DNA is TGCGCCAGCAGCAAAATTACCGGGACAGCGAACAAATTGAACACTGAAGCTTTCCTT. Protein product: CASSKITGTANKLNTEAFL.

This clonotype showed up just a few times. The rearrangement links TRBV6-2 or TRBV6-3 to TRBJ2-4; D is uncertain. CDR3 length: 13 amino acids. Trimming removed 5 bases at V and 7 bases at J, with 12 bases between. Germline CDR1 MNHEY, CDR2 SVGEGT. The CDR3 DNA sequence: TGTGCCAGCAGTATTTCCGTATCGAACATTCAGTACTTC. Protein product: CASSISVSNIQYF.

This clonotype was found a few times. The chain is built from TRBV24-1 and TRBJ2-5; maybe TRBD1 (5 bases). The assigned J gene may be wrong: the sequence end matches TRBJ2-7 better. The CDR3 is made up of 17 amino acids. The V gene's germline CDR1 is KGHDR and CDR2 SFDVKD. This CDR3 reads CATSDLDSWPLTYEQYF. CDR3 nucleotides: TGTGCCACCAGTGATCTTGACAGCTGGCCTCTGACCTACGAGCAGTACTTC.

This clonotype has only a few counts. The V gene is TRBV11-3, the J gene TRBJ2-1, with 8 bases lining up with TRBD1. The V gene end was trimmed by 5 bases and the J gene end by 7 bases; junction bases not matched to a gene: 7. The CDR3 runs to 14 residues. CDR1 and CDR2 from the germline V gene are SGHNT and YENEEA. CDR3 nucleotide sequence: TGTGCCAGCAGCCCTGGACAGGGCTTGAATGAGCAGTTCTTC. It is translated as CASSPGQGLNEQFF.

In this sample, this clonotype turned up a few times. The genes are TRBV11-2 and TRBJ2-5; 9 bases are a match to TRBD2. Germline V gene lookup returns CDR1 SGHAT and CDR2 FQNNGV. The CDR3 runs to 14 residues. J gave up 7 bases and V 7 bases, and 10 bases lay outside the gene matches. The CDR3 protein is CASNPGTSWGTQYF. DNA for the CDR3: TGTGCCAGCAACCCTGGGACTAGCTGGGGGACCCAGTACTTC.

Here the CDR3 DNA reads TGTGCTAGTGGTACGTCGACAGGGTCGTACGACGAGCAGTACTTC. Translating it yields CASGTSTGSYDEQYF. J is TRBJ2-7 and V is TRBV12-5; TRBD1 matches 7 bases. The germline CDR1 and CDR2 sequences are LGHNT and FRNRAP. CDR3 length equals 15 residues. J gave up 5 bases and V 5 bases, and 12 bases lay outside the gene matches.

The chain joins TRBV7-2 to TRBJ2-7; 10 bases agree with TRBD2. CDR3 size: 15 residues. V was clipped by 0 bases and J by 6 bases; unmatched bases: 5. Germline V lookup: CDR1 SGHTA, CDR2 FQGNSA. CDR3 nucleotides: TGTGCCAGCAGCTTAGCAGCTAGCGGGAGTGGCGAGCAGTACTTC. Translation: CASSLAASGSGEQYF.

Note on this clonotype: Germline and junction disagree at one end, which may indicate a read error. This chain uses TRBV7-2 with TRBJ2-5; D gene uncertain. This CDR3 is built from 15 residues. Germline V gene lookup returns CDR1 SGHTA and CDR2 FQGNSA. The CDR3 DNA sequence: TGTGCCAGCAGCTTGGAAACGGGTCAGCAAGAGACCCAGTGCTTC. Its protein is CASSLETGQQETQCF. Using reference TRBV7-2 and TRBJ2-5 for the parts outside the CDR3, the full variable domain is GAGVSQSPSNKVTEKGKDVELRCDPISGHTALYWYRQSLGQGLEFLIYFQGNSAPDKSGLPSDRFSAERTGGSVSTLTIQRTQQEDSAVYLCASSLETGQQETQCFGPGTRLLVL.

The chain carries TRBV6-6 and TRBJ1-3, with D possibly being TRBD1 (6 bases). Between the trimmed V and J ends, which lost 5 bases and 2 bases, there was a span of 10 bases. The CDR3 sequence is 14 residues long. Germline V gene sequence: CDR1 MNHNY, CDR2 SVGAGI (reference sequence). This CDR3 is CASSRTVTGNTIYF. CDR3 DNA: TGTGCCAGCAGTAGGACAGTTACTGGAAACACCATATATTTT.

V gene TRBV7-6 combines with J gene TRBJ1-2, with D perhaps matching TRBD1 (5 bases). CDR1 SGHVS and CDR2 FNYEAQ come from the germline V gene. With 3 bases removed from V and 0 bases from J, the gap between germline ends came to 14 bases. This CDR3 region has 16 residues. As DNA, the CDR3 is TGTGCCAGCAGCTTCGACACGGGGCAGGCTAACTATGGCTACACCTTC. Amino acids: CASSFDTGQANYGYTF. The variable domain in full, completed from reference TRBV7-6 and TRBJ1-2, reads GAGVSQSPRYKVTKRGQDVALRCDPISGHVSLYWYRQALGQGPEFLTYFNYEAQQDKSGLPNDRFSAERPEGSISTLTIQRTEQRDSAMYRCASSFDTGQANYGYTFGSGTRLTVV.

The DNA for the CDR3 is TGTGCCAGCAGCAAAGACTACAATGAGCAGTTCTTC. Protein product: CASSKDYNEQFF. The genes are TRBV11-2 and TRBJ2-1; D not certain. Between the trimmed V and J ends, which lost 5 bases and 3 bases, there was a span of 5 bases. CDR1 is SGHAT, CDR2 FQNNGV, per germline. This CDR3 is built from 12 residues.

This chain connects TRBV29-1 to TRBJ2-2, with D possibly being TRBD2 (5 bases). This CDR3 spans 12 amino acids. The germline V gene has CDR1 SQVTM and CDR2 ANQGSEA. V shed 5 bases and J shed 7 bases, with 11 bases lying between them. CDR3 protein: CSVHGKSGELFF. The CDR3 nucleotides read TGCAGCGTTCACGGGAAAAGCGGGGAGCTGTTTTTT.

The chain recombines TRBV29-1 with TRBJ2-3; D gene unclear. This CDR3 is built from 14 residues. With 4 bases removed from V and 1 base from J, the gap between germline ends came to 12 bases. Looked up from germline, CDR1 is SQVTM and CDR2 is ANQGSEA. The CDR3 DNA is TGCAGCGTTGTTCCGGCTGACCGCACAGATACGCAGTATTTT. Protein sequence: CSVVPADRTDTQYF.

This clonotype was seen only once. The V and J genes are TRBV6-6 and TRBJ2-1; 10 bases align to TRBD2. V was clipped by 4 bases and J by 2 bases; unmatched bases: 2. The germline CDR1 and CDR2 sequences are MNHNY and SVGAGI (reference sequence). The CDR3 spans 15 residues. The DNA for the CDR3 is TGTGCCAGCAGTTCTAGCGGGAGACCCTACAATGAGCAGTTCTTC. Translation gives CASSSSGRPYNEQFF.

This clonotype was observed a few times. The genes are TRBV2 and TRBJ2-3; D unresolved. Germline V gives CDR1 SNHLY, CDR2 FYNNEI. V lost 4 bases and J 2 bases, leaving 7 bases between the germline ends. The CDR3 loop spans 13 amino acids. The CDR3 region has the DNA TGTGCCAGCAGTGTGGAGATCACAGATACGCAGTATTTT. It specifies CASSVEITDTQYF.

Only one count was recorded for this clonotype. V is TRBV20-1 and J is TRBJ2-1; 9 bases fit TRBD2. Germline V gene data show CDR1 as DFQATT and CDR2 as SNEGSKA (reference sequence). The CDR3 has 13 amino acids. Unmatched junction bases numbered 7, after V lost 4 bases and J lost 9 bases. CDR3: CSAMDSGSSEQFF. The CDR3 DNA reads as TGCAGTGCTATGGATAGCGGGAGTAGTGAGCAGTTCTTC.

CDR3 loop: CASSLKYGGGGSPLHF. As DNA, the CDR3 is TGTGCCAGCAGCTTAAAGTATGGAGGGGGTGGTTCACCCCTCCACTTT. The chain is built from TRBV5-6 and TRBJ1-6; D possibly corresponds to TRBD1 (6 bases). V was shortened by 2 bases and J by 9 bases, with 18 bases between the two germline ends. In germline, CDR1 is SGHDT, CDR2 YYEEEE. This CDR3 comprises 16 residues.

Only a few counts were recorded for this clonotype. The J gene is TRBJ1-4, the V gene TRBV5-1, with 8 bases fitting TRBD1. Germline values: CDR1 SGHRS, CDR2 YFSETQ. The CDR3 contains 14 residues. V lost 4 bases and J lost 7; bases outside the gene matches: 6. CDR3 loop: CASSAGQGTEKLFF. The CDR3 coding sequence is TGCGCCAGCAGCGCCGGACAGGGTACTGAAAAACTGTTTTTT.

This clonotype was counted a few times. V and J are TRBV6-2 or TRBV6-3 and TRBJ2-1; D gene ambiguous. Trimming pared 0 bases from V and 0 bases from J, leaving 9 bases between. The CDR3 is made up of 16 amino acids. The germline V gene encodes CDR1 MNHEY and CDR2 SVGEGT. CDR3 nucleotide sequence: TGTGCCAGCAGTTACTCTGACACGAACTCCTACAATGAGCAGTTCTTC. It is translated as CASSYSDTNSYNEQFF.

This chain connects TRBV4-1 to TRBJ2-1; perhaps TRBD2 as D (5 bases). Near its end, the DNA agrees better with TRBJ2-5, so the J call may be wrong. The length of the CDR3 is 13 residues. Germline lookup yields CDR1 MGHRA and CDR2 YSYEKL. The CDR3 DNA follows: TGCGCCAGCAGCGTCCGGGAACAAGAGACCCAGTACTTC. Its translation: CASSVREQETQYF.